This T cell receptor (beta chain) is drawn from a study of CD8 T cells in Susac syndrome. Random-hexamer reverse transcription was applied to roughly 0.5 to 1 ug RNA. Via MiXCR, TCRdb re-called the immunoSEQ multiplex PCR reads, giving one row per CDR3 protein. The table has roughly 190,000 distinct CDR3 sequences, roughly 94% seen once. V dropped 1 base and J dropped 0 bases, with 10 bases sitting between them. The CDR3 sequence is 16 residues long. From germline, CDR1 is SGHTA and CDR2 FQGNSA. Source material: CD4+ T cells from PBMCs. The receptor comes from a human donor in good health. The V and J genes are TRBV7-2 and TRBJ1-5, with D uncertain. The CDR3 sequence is CASSLGQRTSNQPQHF. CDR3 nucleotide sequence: TGTGCCAGCAGCTTAGGGCAGAGAACTAGCAATCAGCCCCAGCATTTT.